The 16 T cell receptor beta chains given below trace back to one sample, sequenced in a study of tumor and adjacent non-tumor tissue in lung cancer. This sample's RNA came from whole unsorted tissue. Three rounds of nested PCR, following a modified ARM-PCR protocol, produced the TCRbeta library. TCRdb reprocessed the multiplex PCR reads with MiXCR, giving one entry per CDR3 protein. Here the sample spans some 74,000 distinct CDR3 sequences, around 70% being singletons. Sequencing was done on a sample of lung tumor tissue. These receptors all stem from a woman aged 40 to 50 with non-small cell lung cancer.

With respect to this clonotype: Germline is not matched at one junction end, which may reflect a read error. The chain has TRBV30 and TRBJ1-5; tentative D call: TRBD1 (5 bases). Germline CDR1 reads GTSNPN; CDR2 reads SVGIG (reference sequence). The CDR3 runs to 14 residues. This CDR3 is CVWSSGSANQPQHF. DNA of the CDR3: TGTGTCTGGAGTTCAGGGTCCGCTAATCAGCCCCAGCATTTT.

This clonotype was seen a few times. A read error may explain this, as a much larger clone is one base away. The J gene is TRBJ2-1, the V gene TRBV6-5, with TRBD2 matching over 8 bases. The CDR3 totals 17 residues. Germline lookup yields CDR1 MNHEY and CDR2 SVGAGI. With V trimmed by 4 bases and J by 0 bases, 8 bases remained unmatched. In DNA, the CDR3 is TGTGCCAGCAGTTGCTCGCCCCGGGGGGGCTCCTACAATGAGCAGTTCTTC. This gives the protein CASSCSPRGGSYNEQFF.

Concerning this clonotype: Germline and junction disagree at one end, which may indicate a read error. J is TRBJ1-1 and V is TRBV5-4; TRBD1 might be the D (6 bases). The CDR3 totals 16 residues. Germline V gene sequence: CDR1 SGHNT, CDR2 YYREEE (reference sequence). This chain's CDR3 is CASSLYGQRMNTQAFF. The CDR3 nucleotides read TGTGCTAGCAGCTTATATGGACAGCGCATGAACACTCAAGCTTTCTTT.

Details on this clonotype: This sequence may be a read error, since a much larger clone differs from it by one base. This chain joins TRBV6-6 and TRBJ2-3; tentative D call: TRBD1 (6 bases). CDR1 is MNHNY and CDR2 is SVGAGI in the germline V gene (reference sequence). This CDR3 region has 16 residues. CDR3 region: CVSKYRDTRSTDTQYF. The DNA of the CDR3 is TGTGTCAGCAAGTACCGGGACACCAGATCCACAGATACGCAGTATTTT.

This clonotype was seen just once. The junction and the germline gene differ at one end; a read error may be behind it. The CDR3 region has the DNA TGCAGCGTTGTAATAATGGTGGTAGGGGTCGGGGACATTCAGCACTTT. It encodes CSVVIMVVGVGDIQHF. V gene TRBV29-1 combines with J gene TRBJ2-4; TRBD1 might be the D (6 bases). This CDR3 comprises 16 residues. CDR1 is SQVTM, CDR2 ANQGSEA, per germline.

Comment on this clonotype: The junction differs from germline at one of its ends, possibly a read error. This rearrangement joins TRBV29-1 to TRBJ2-7; tentative D call: TRBD1 (6 bases). Germline CDR1 reads SQVTM; CDR2 reads ANQGSEA. CDR3 size: 15 residues. This chain's CDR3 is CGVESWDKGKYEQNF. CDR3 sequence (DNA): TGCGGCGTTGAAAGCTGGGACAAGGGCAAGTACGAGCAGAACTTC.

With respect to this clonotype: A read error may produce the germline difference seen at one junction end. The rearrangement links TRBV13 to TRBJ1-6; D may be TRBD1 (6 bases). The germline V gene has CDR1 PRHDT and CDR2 FYEKMQ (reference sequence). This CDR3 is built from 15 residues. The CDR3 region is CACSTNKGVYSPLHF. The CDR3 DNA reads TGTGCCTGCAGTACAAACAAGGGGGTGTATTCACCCCTCCACTTT. The full variable domain, its missing parts supplied by reference TRBV13 and TRBJ1-6, is AAGVIQSPRHLIKEKRETATLKCYPIPRHDTVYWYQQGPGQDPQFLISFYEKMQSDKGSIPDRFSAQQFSDYHSELNMSSLELGDSALYFCACSTNKGVYSPLHFGNGTRLTVT.

Of note for this clonotype: Because the CDR3 is missing its conserved closing phenylalanine or tryptophan, this is likely a read error. The V gene is TRBV11-3, the J gene TRBJ2-2; 7 bases line up with TRBD1. Germline V lookup: CDR1 SGHNT, CDR2 YENEEA. The CDR3 runs to 13 residues. CDR3 bases: TGTGCCAGGAGCTTAGCCGGCCAGGGGGAACTGTTTGTT. Translation: CARSLAGQGELFV.

Regarding this clonotype: The germline gene is not matched at one end of the junction; a read error may be the cause. The V and J genes are TRBV7-3 and TRBJ2-1, with 9 bases fitting TRBD2. The CDR3 runs to 15 residues. The germline V gene has CDR1 SGHTA and CDR2 FQGTGA. CDR3 loop: CTSSLASGMGNEQFF. The CDR3 nucleotides are TGTACCAGCAGCTTGGCTAGCGGGATGGGAAATGAGCAGTTCTTC.

This chain connects TRBV6-2 or TRBV6-3 to TRBJ2-3, with TRBD1 matching over 8 bases. The CDR3 is 18 amino acids. After removal of 8 bases from V and 2 bases from J, the junction contained 18 bases not matched to a gene. Looked up from germline, CDR1 is MNHEY and CDR2 is SVGEGT. The CDR3 coding sequence is TGTGCCAGCTGCCACGGGCCCGGACAGGGAGATTACACAGATACGCAGTATTTT. Its translation: CASCHGPGQGDYTDTQYF.

V gene TRBV7-9 combines with J gene TRBJ2-7, with a weak D call TRBD2 (5 bases). Deletions cut 5 bases from V and 3 bases from J, with 20 bases between. The CDR3 totals 16 residues. The germline CDR1 and CDR2 sequences are SEHNR and FQNEAQ (reference sequence). CDR3 nucleotide sequence: TGTGCCAGCAGCGGACGCCCCGGAGAGGGTTTCTACGAGCAGTACTTC. Amino acids: CASSGRPGEGFYEQYF.

The rearrangement uses TRBV12-3 or TRBV12-4 and TRBJ2-7; 10 bases map to TRBD1. With 8 bases clipped from V and 7 bases from J, the junction kept 38 bases outside the gene matches. The CDR3 is 23 residues long. In DNA form, the CDR3 reads TGTGCCAGCGGTTCGGGACAGGGGTGGAATATACCCGAAAAATCAAACGACCGATATGAGCAGTACTTC. The encoded protein is CASGSGQGWNIPEKSNDRYEQYF.

A single count supports this clonotype. A read error may produce the germline difference seen at one junction end. The chain uses TRBV6-5 and TRBJ1-1, with D possibly matching TRBD1 (6 bases). The CDR3 loop spans 14 amino acids. In germline, CDR1 is MNHEY, CDR2 SVGAGI. CDR3 sequence (DNA): TGTACAAGCAGCAGCCTGGGACGGGACACTGAGGCTTTCTTT. This gives the protein CTSSSLGRDTEAFF.

By sample fraction, this clonotype is medium-sized. This rearrangement joins TRBV6-1 to TRBJ1-2, with D uncertain. Trimming shortened V by 0 bases and J by 1 base, and 9 bases separated the two germline ends. The CDR3 runs to 15 residues. Germline CDR1 is MNHNS and CDR2 is SASEGT. The DNA for the CDR3 is TGTGCCAGCAGTGAAGCGCGTGGGAATAACTATGGCTACACCTTC. As protein: CASSEARGNNYGYTF.

Note on this clonotype: Compared with germline, one end of the junction differs, possibly owing to a read error. The rearrangement joins TRBV11-3 to TRBJ2-6; 11 nucleotides align to TRBD1. CDR1 SGHNT and CDR2 YENEEA come from the germline V gene. The CDR3 has 16 residues. As DNA, the CDR3 is TGTGCCAGATCCGGGACAGGGGGGATCGTGGCCAACGTCCTTACTTTC. Protein: CARSGTGGIVANVLTF.

The chain combines TRBV7-9 with TRBJ2-1, with D possibly matching TRBD2 (7 bases). The CDR3 runs to 15 residues. The V end lost 5 bases, the J end lost 2 bases, and 13 bases lay between the germline ends. The germline V gene has CDR1 SEHNR and CDR2 FQNEAQ (reference sequence). The CDR3 loop is CASSPTGGPYNEQFF. The CDR3 nucleotides read TGTGCCAGCAGCCCCACGGGGGGCCCCTACAATGAGCAGTTCTTC.